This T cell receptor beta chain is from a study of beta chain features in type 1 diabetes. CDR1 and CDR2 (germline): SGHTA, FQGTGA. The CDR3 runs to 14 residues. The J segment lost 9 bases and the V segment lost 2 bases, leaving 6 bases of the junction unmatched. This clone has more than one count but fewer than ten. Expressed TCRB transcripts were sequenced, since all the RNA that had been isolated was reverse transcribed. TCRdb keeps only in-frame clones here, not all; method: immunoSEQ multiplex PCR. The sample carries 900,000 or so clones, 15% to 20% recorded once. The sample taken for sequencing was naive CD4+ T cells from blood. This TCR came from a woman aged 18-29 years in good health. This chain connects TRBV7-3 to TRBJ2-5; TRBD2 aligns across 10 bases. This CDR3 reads CASSLSAGGLPQYF. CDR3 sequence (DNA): TGTGCCAGCAGCTTATCAGCGGGAGGGCTTCCCCAGTACTTC.